The T cell receptor (beta chain) described here comes from a study of T cells in tumors and immune-related adverse events (dated by TCRdb to about 2021). V loses 4 bases of germline sequence and J loses 3 bases, and the interval between the two ends is 22 bases. The cysteine opens and the phenylalanine closes a CDR3 of 17 amino acids. Only CDR3 DNA remains: 51 bases, in frame from the first base. In the germline V gene, CDR1 corresponds to SGDLS and CDR2 to YYNGEE. As regards this clone: What antigen it recognizes has not been identified. No quality values exist for individual bases; no much larger clone is one base distant.

The TCR beta locus was amplified and sequenced using the immunoSEQ assay, from which bulk TCR Vbeta CDR3 data were obtained. The paper's processing steps were these. CDR3s were excluded if they were non-productive, were shorter than 7 amino acids, or did not start with C or end with F/W. Analysis was restricted to specimens with at least 1000 reads, and clonotypes were defined at the amino acid level. To compute clonality, Pielou's evenness was subtracted from 1. To equalize library sizes, abundance-weighted random subsampling with replacement was performed and repeated 100 times so that 95% confidence intervals could be reported. Repertoire overlap was quantified with the Morisita overlap index, and the top 40 clones per specimen were checked for overlap with the irAE. TCRdb took over this immuneACCESS table, retaining in-frame rearrangements with V and J assigned. Such tables are incomplete; in checked studies, under half of the missing clones stem from an unresolved V gene, and the remainder is unexplained. D and trimming were read from the DNA, whereas the V and J calls and clone size are those reported in that table. This sample gives about 4,300 clones in total; about four fifths of them show up just once. Jointly, the top ten make up about a fifth of the sample.

The treatment or condition label, read with the paper, signifies: nivolumab (PD-1 blockade) given before sampling. The DNeasy Blood and Tissue Kit was used to extract DNA from formalin-fixed paraffin-embedded specimens. This clonotype was obtained from a female donor with metastatic renal cell carcinoma. The chain links TRBV9 with TRBJ2-5; possibly the D gene is TRBD1, per 6 matching bases. The specimen comprised skin tissue, sampled from a patient treated with anti-PD-1 therapy. The sequenced DNA: TGTGCCAGCAGCCCCCTCGCATCCAGCAGGGGAAAAGAGACCCAGTACTTC. The resulting protein is CASSPLASSRGKETQYF.